Listed below are T cell receptor beta chains from one sample, sequenced in a study of T-cell reconstitution after alpha-beta-depleted transplantation in children. MiXCR was run by TCRdb on the PCR reads, yielding one entry per CDR3 protein. The data hold about 980,000 distinct CDR3 sequences, with roughly 31% observed a single time. Source: PBMCs, mostly from graft donor cells, taken 360 days after TCRalphabeta/CD19-depleted stem cell transplant. These receptors came from a boy in the first two years of life who had a stem cell transplant for SCID, so the T cells may come from the graft donor. CDR3s include the opening cysteine and the closing phenylalanine or tryptophan. Fields, in order: J gene, D gene, V gene, clone size, CDR3 DNA, CDR3 protein. The D gene is left open where the match is weak. Not every row has a clone size; where given, it reads once, few, many or a size class.

j_call: TRBJ1-5
d_call: .
v_call: TRBV28
clone_size: few
cdr3_nt: TGTGCCAGCAGTGGTCGGCCGGCGAATCAGCCCCAGCATTTT
cdr3_aa: CASSGRPANQPQHF

j_call: TRBJ2-7
d_call: .
v_call: TRBV20-1
clone_size: .
cdr3_nt: TGCAGTGCTAAGCATTTGAGGGCAGGCGCCGCCTACGAGCAGTACTTC
cdr3_aa: CSAKHLRAGAAYEQYF

j_call: TRBJ1-3
d_call: TRBD1
v_call: TRBV5-1
clone_size: .
cdr3_nt: TGCGCCAGCAGACAGACAGGGACTGGAAACACCATATATTTT
cdr3_aa: CASRQTGTGNTIYF

j_call: TRBJ2-3
d_call: TRBD1
v_call: TRBV9
clone_size: .
cdr3_nt: TGTGCCAGCAGCGTCGGGACAGGGGCGGCAGATACGCAGTATTTT
cdr3_aa: CASSVGTGAADTQYF

j_call: TRBJ2-7
d_call: .
v_call: TRBV20-1
clone_size: .
cdr3_nt: TGCAGTGCTTTGGATCGGGGGCTCGAGCAGTACTTC
cdr3_aa: CSALDRGLEQYF

j_call: TRBJ2-3
d_call: TRBD2
v_call: TRBV20-1
clone_size: .
cdr3_nt: TGCAGTGGGGGCGGGGGGGAGGCAGATACGCAGTATTTT
cdr3_aa: CSGGGGEADTQYF

j_call: TRBJ2-5
d_call: TRBD2
v_call: TRBV6-2/TRBV6-3
clone_size: few
cdr3_nt: TGTGCCAGCAGCCGAAGACTAACCATAGCGGGGCAAGAGACCCAGTACTTC
cdr3_aa: CASSRRLTIAGQETQYF

j_call: TRBJ1-2
d_call: .
v_call: TRBV4-1
clone_size: few
cdr3_nt: TGCGCCAGCAGCCAAGATTACGGGGAATTGGGCTATGGCTACACCTTC
cdr3_aa: CASSQDYGELGYGYTF

j_call: TRBJ2-1
d_call: .
v_call: TRBV4-3
clone_size: many
cdr3_nt: TGCGCCAGCAGCCAAGTCGGTGGTAGTGAGCAGTTCTTC
cdr3_aa: CASSQVGGSEQFF

j_call: TRBJ2-1
d_call: TRBD1
v_call: TRBV19
clone_size: few
cdr3_nt: TGTGCCACTACGGCACCGGGACAGGGGTACAATGAGCAGTTCTTC
cdr3_aa: CATTAPGQGYNEQFF

j_call: TRBJ2-3
d_call: TRBD1
v_call: TRBV5-1
clone_size: .
cdr3_nt: TGCGCCAGCAGCTTGGAGCCGGACAGGCAAGGAACAGATACGCAGTATTTT
cdr3_aa: CASSLEPDRQGTDTQYF

j_call: TRBJ1-2
d_call: TRBD1
v_call: TRBV20-1
clone_size: .
cdr3_nt: TGCAGTGCTAGAAACAGGGGCTATGGCTACACCTTC
cdr3_aa: CSARNRGYGYTF

j_call: TRBJ2-7
d_call: .
v_call: TRBV20-1
clone_size: .
cdr3_nt: TGCAGTGCTCCACCGACACGCTACGAGCAGTACTTC
cdr3_aa: CSAPPTRYEQYF

j_call: TRBJ2-7
d_call: TRBD2
v_call: TRBV12-3/TRBV12-4
clone_size: .
cdr3_nt: TGTGCCAGCAGTTTCGCGGCGGGGGTCTACGAGCAGTACTTC
cdr3_aa: CASSFAAGVYEQYF

j_call: TRBJ2-7
d_call: .
v_call: TRBV3-1
clone_size: .
cdr3_nt: TGTGCCAGCAGCCCCGTTCCCACCAGCGAGCAGTACTTC
cdr3_aa: CASSPVPTSEQYF

j_call: TRBJ1-6
d_call: .
v_call: TRBV20-1
clone_size: few
cdr3_nt: TGCAGTGCTAGAGTGTCGGGCTCCTATAATTCACCCCTCCACTTT
cdr3_aa: CSARVSGSYNSPLHF

j_call: TRBJ1-5
d_call: .
v_call: TRBV12-3/TRBV12-4
clone_size: .
cdr3_nt: TGTGCCAGCAGTTTAGTCGGAGCAAGCAATCAGCCCCAGCATTTT
cdr3_aa: CASSLVGASNQPQHF

j_call: TRBJ1-1
d_call: .
v_call: TRBV6-1
clone_size: few
cdr3_nt: TGTGCCAGCAGTCGGCTCGGGGGAACGACTGAAGCTTTCTTT
cdr3_aa: CASSRLGGTTEAFF